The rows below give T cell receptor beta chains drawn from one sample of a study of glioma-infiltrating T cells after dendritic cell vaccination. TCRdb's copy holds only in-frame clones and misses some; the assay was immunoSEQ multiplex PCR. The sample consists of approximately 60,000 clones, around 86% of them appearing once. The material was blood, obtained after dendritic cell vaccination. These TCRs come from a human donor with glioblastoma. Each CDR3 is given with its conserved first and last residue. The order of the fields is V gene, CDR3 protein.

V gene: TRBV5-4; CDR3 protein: CASSSPRNTEAFF
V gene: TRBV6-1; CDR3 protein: CASSGGFYSNQPQHF
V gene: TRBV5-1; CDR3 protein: CASSIGTGGGTDTQYF
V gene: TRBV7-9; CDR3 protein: CASSAGGIPDTQYF
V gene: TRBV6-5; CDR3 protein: CASSYVAGEAFF
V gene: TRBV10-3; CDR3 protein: CAIRGSGGEYNEQFF
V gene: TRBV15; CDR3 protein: CATSRAGSSVTDTQYF
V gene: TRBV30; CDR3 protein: CAWTEFFLGQGGYNEQFF
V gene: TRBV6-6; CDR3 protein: CASSGGGPNIQYF
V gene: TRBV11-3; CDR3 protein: CASSSRTSGSHEQFF
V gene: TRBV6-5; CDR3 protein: CASSYGRGHTF
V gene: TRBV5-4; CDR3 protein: CASSSTYNNEQFF
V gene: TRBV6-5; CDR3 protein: CASSYSVGETQYF
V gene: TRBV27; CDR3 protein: CASSLARGVGTDTQYF
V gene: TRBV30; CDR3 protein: CAWRRQGAAEQYF
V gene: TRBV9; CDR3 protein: CASSFRREPGELFF
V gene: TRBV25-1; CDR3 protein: CASSEYPGGYTF
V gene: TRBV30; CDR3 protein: CAWSRVSGYEQYF
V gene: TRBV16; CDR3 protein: CASSGGQRGSDTQYF
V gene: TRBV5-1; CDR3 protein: CASSLGSGTSTDTQYF
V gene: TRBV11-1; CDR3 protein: CASSDRTGQGIYTIYF
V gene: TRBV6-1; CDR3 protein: CASSKGQLEAFF
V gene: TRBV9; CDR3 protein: CASSAPGQTSYNEQFF
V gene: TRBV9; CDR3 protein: CVSSVKPNTEAFF
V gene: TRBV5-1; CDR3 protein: CASSISGGQGSTEAFF
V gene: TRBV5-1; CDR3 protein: CASSLGGGTDTQYF
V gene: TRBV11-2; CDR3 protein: CASSLRFGVQNTEAFF
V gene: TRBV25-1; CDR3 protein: CASSGPTGGSAKNIQYF
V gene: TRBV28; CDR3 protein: CASSSTGGGPEAFF
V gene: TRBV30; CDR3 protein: CAWARDRGLETQYF
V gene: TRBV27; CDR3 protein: CASSSWQASYEQYF
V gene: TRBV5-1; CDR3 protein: CASSLAGGRDTDTQYF
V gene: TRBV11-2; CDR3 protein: CASSLGGLAGGSDDTQYF
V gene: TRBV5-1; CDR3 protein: CASSPLGTGPELFF
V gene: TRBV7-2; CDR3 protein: CASSLGGTGELFF
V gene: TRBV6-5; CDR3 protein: CASSYSRGPLYNEQFF
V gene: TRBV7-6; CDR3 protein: CASSLRTSGTYEQYF